Below, 3 T cell receptor beta chains from the same sample are listed, as sequenced in a study of T cells expressing NK-cell markers. TCRdb reprocessed the 5' RACE reads, with one entry per CDR3 protein and no DNA. Recorded for this sample: 350,000 to 450,000 distinct CDR3 sequences. Material: blood T cells: a sorted CD56 or NKG2C T cell subset, CD4+ or CD8+ T cells, or bulk PBMC T cells (not recorded which). The source of these receptors is a man between 18 and 69 years old in good health.

The rearrangement links TRBV6-1 to TRBJ2-2; TCRdb reports TRBD2, a call that lacks DNA to check it against. The germline V gene encodes CDR1 MNHNS and CDR2 SASEGT. The CDR3 extends over 14 amino acids. CDR3 amino acids: CASLHSGGIGELFF.

V usage is TRBV7-2 and J usage is TRBJ2-1; there is no DNA to check the TCRdb D call of TRBD1. The CDR3 extends over 14 amino acids. The germline gives CDR1 SGHTA, CDR2 FQGNSA. The chain's CDR3 is CASSPRFEYNEQFF.

The rearrangement links TRBV24-1 to TRBJ2-2; TCRdb's assignment of TRBD2 cannot be checked, as there is no DNA. In germline, CDR1 is KGHDR, CDR2 SFDVKD. The CDR3 has 13 amino acids. CDR3 protein: CAISGGDTGELFF.